This record concerns one T cell receptor beta chain sequence. Its antigen has not been determined. Base qualities are missing; no much larger clone stands one base away. Trimming removed 5 bases from V and 2 bases from J, leaving 7 bases between the germline ends. The germline V gene supplies CDR1 SQVTM and CDR2 ANQGSEA. The CDR3 runs 12 residues from the cysteine to the phenylalanine. Just the 36-base CDR3 DNA is kept, in frame starting at base 1. This sample stems from a study of T cells in Graves' hyperthyroidism and ophthalmopathy (dated by TCRdb to between 2018 and 2021). With respect to the entire study: Peripheral blood samples were taken at initial diagnosis, before any treatment was given. The paper describes TCR Vbeta CDR3 sequencing of 130 to 150 peripheral blood samples, made up of 43 ophthalmopathy patients, roughly 75 hyperthyroidism patients and 17 progressor patients. The 100 or so discovery patients were divided at random into training and test sets in a 7:3 ratio. Prospective prediction of ophthalmopathy was tested in an independent validation cohort of 18 hyperthyroidism patients and 15 to 17 patients who later progressed to ophthalmopathy. To identify TCR V-J signatures that set the groups apart, the researchers used a discovery cohort of 95 to 100 patients, made up of 43 with Graves' ophthalmopathy and about 60 with stable Graves' hyperthyroidism. In addition, the study compared T-cell repertoires in thyroid tissue and in blood from several Graves' hyperthyroidism patients. Once sampling was done, hyperthyroidism patients were given methimazole at a starting dose of 30 mg daily, whereas ophthalmopathy patients were given high-dose intravenous methylprednisolone. Findings and caveats that apply to the study as a whole: No statistical method was used to fix the sample size in advance, and group allocation was not hidden from the investigators. Blood samples also contained most of the expanded thyroid clonotypes (frequency above 0.001), which suggests that blood repertoires may reflect thyroid immune responses. A 13 V-J signature model separated ophthalmopathy from stable hyperthyroidism, with about 88% sensitivity and around 84% specificity in cross-validation and 80%/75% in testing. During validation, the model predicted progression to ophthalmopathy a median of about 6.5 months ahead of onset, with approximately 70% sensitivity and 72.22% specificity.

Stable Graves' hyperthyroidism was defined as no progression to ophthalmopathy during 18 months of follow-up. The hyperthyroidism patients were between 18 and 65 years old and newly diagnosed, with a disease duration of less than 2 months. Patients with uncontrolled infections, other autoimmune diseases, pregnancy or lactation were excluded. Diagnoses were established on the basis of clinical symptoms, serum thyroxine and TRAb, thyroid ultrasound, and orbital computed tomography. PBMCs were separated from approximately 10 ml of fresh peripheral blood using Ficoll-Paque density gradient centrifugation. Trizol reagent was used to extract total RNA, and RNA quality was then checked on an Agilent 2100 Bioanalyzer. Amplification of TCR beta CDR3 regions was carried out from RNA transcripts. The first round of RT-PCR for the TCR CDR3 was performed with the HTBI primer set and the Qiagen OneStep RT-PCR kit. Libraries were constructed in a second round of multiplex PCR, after which size selection and purification were performed. Paired-end sequencing of the libraries was performed with 100 bp reads on an Illumina HiSeq2000. As for the authors' bioinformatics: SOAPnuke was used to process the raw data, throwing out any read that contained adapters or uncalled bases, had a mean Phred below 15, or lacked an exact constant-primer or identifier match. High-quality paired reads were merged using COPE v1.2.5, and each unique nucleotide sequence was defined as a clonotype. MiTCR v1.1 was used to align the clonotypes against IMGT TRBV, TRBD and TRBJ reference segments. Only V-J combinations with frequency above 0.0001, covering approximately 99% of repertoires, were analysed. A TCS score was defined as the ratio of F50 (clonal expansion) to E x V (chaos), with BLOSUM62-based TCRdist applied between CDR3 peptides within each V-J. Welch's t-statistics and random forest reduced fewer than 550 V-J features to around 14, which were used in a naive Bayes classifier (R e1071). TCRdb ran its own pipeline on the public reads, namely fastp trimming at Q25 and MiXCR clone calling, and kept in-frame beta chains. Every CDR3 protein is listed once, alongside the most common genes and DNA of its rows. TCRdb, rather than the study authors, made the V and J calls. Present in this sample are some 400,000 distinct CDR3 sequences, about 15% of which were seen just once. Of the sample, approximately 10% is held by the ten largest clones.

The V gene is TRBV29-1 and the J gene is TRBJ1-5; there is no confident call for the D gene. This TCR was recovered from a woman in her fifties or sixties with Graves' hyperthyroidism. The sample was blood. In nucleotides, the sequence is TGCAGCGTTTCATTAGGCAATCAGCCCCAGCATTTT. The encoded protein is CSVSLGNQPQHF.